The 17 T cell receptor beta chains given below trace back to one sample, sequenced in a study of cytomegalovirus exposure and HLA in healthy donors. The protocol was immunoSEQ multiplex PCR, while the TCRdb copy is restricted to in-frame clones and leaves out a portion. The data show 150,000 or so clones, 85% to 90% seen once. The sample taken for sequencing was PBMCs. All receptors derive from a young woman in good health and CMV-seropositive.

This chain connects TRBV6-5 to TRBJ2-2; D remains ambiguous. V was trimmed by 2 bases and J by 0 bases, leaving 10 bases between them. The V gene's germline CDR1 is MNHEY and CDR2 SVGAGI. This CDR3 is built from 16 residues. Here the CDR3 DNA reads TGTGCCAGCAGTTACGGTGACTCACCGAACACCGGGGAGCTGTTTTTT. It is translated as CASSYGDSPNTGELFF.

This clone was recorded once. The rearrangement joins TRBV10-3 to TRBJ2-3; 7 bases align to TRBD2. This CDR3 region has 16 residues. Per the germline V gene, CDR1 is ENHRY and CDR2 is SYGVKD. V shed 6 bases and J 2 bases; nucleotides not matched to a gene: 11. The CDR3 here is CAIRGLIDSDTDTQYF. CDR3 DNA sequence: TGTGCCATCAGGGGACTAATTGACAGCGACACAGATACGCAGTATTTT.

V is TRBV9 and J is TRBJ2-3; 11 bases agree with TRBD2. J gave up 14 bases and V 5 bases, and 13 bases lay outside the gene matches. CDR1 and CDR2 (germline): SGDLS, YYNGEE. The CDR3 runs 14 residues. The CDR3 is CASRRTSGPGLVYF. CDR3 bases: TGTGCCAGCAGGAGGACTAGCGGGCCGGGTTTAGTGTATTTT.

For the CDR3, the DNA is TGTGCCAGCAGCTTCAGGGTAGCGGGAGGATACAATGAGCAGTTCTTC. Translation gives CASSFRVAGGYNEQFF. V gene TRBV7-6 combines with J gene TRBJ2-1; TRBD2 agrees at 10 bases. Per germline, CDR1 SGHVS and CDR2 FNYEAQ. J was trimmed by 4 bases and V by 3 bases; bases with no gene match: 6. The CDR3 is made up of 16 amino acids.

The chain links TRBV7-9 to TRBJ2-1, with 7 nucleotides matching TRBD2. Trimming at V came to 3 bases and at J to 5 bases, leaving 7 bases not matched to a gene. Germline V gene sequence: CDR1 SEHNR, CDR2 FQNEAQ (reference sequence). The CDR3 is made up of 15 amino acids. CDR3 coding DNA: TGTGCCAGCAGCTTTCGGGCTAGCGGCAACAATGAGCAGTTCTTC. Translating it yields CASSFRASGNNEQFF.

The CDR3, as DNA: TGTGCCATCAGTGGAGGTCGGGAATTAGGGAATGAGCAGTTCTTC. It codes for CAISGGRELGNEQFF. This chain uses TRBV10-3 with TRBJ2-1; maybe TRBD2 (5 bases). Trimming took 4 bases from V and 7 from J, leaving 17 bases between them. This CDR3 is built from 15 residues. CDR1 ENHRY and CDR2 SYGVKD come from the germline V gene.

The genes are TRBV6-1 and TRBJ1-5, with D perhaps matching TRBD1 (5 bases). The germline V and J ends were trimmed by 8 bases and 5 bases, with 13 bases remaining between them. CDR3 length: 13 residues. From germline, CDR1 is MNHNS and CDR2 SASEGT. CDR3 coding DNA: TGTGCCAGCGAAAAGGGGATGGATCAGCCCCAGCATTTT. It yields the protein CASEKGMDQPQHF.

The chain combines TRBV6-7 with TRBJ1-4; a weak D match, TRBD1 (5 bases). TRBV6-7 is reported as an ORF; its role is uncertain. This CDR3 contains 16 residues. Trimming took off 6 bases at V and 1 base at J, with 15 bases between the two ends. The CDR3 coding sequence is TGTGCCAGCAGCCCACCGGTGCAGGGAACTAATGAAAAACTGTTTTTT. Protein: CASSPPVQGTNEKLFF.

The V gene is TRBV9, the J gene TRBJ1-5; perhaps TRBD1 as D (5 bases). V lost 6 bases and J 5 bases, leaving 15 bases between the germline ends. Germline V gene lookup returns CDR1 SGDLS and CDR2 YYNGEE. This CDR3 has 14 residues. The CDR3 sequence is CASNAYGGDQPQHF. CDR3 DNA: TGTGCCAGCAACGCATATGGGGGGGATCAGCCCCAGCATTTT.

This chain uses TRBV19 with TRBJ2-1, with 7 positions matching TRBD2. The CDR3 runs to 16 residues. V was clipped by 3 bases and J by 4 bases; unmatched bases: 9. Germline lookup yields CDR1 LNHDA and CDR2 SQIVND (reference sequence). The CDR3 DNA sequence: TGTGCCAGTAGTATTTACGGGACTACCATATACAATGAGCAGTTCTTC. Translation: CASSIYGTTIYNEQFF.

The chain recombines TRBV10-1 with TRBJ2-3; possibly TRBD2 for D (7 bases). The CDR3 runs 17 residues. The germline V gene has CDR1 WNHNN and CDR2 SYGVQD (reference sequence). V was pared by 7 bases and J by 6 bases, with 26 bases between. CDR3 protein: CASIPDAQGRVRDTQYF. The CDR3 bases are TGCGCCAGCATCCCTGACGCCCAGGGGAGGGTTAGGGATACGCAGTATTTT.

The V and J genes are TRBV2 and TRBJ2-1; no firm D call. V shed 3 bases and J shed 4 bases, with 7 bases lying between them. The CDR3 is made up of 13 amino acids. Germline assignment: CDR1 SNHLY and CDR2 FYNNEI. CDR3 amino acids: CASSDWRYNEQFF. CDR3 DNA sequence: TGTGCCAGCAGTGATTGGAGATACAATGAGCAGTTCTTC.

The chain employs TRBV4-1 and TRBJ2-7; TRBD2 matches 14 bases. With 5 bases clipped from V and 3 bases from J, the junction kept 6 bases outside the gene matches. CDR1 is MGHRA and CDR2 is YSYEKL in the germline V gene. CDR3 length equals 16 residues. Written as DNA, the CDR3 is TGCGCCAGCAGCGAGGGACTAGCGGGAGTGTTCTACGAGCAGTACTTC. It encodes CASSEGLAGVFYEQYF.

The CDR3 loop is CASTPTGNYGYTF. The CDR3 nucleotides read TGTGCCAGCACCCCGACAGGAAACTATGGCTACACCTTC. This sequence joins TRBV28 and TRBJ1-2, with D possibly matching TRBD1 (6 bases). Germline V gene data show CDR1 as MDHEN and CDR2 as SYDVKM. The CDR3 has 13 amino acids. Trimming left V 7 bases short and J 2 bases short, with 11 bases between.

The V gene is TRBV15, the J gene TRBJ2-3, with a tentative D call TRBD1 (5 bases). CDR1 and CDR2 (germline): LNHNV, YYDKDF (reference sequence). The CDR3 has 16 residues. V lost 1 base and J lost 2, with 13 bases in between. This chain's CDR3 is CATSRGGRSYTDTQYF. The DNA of the CDR3 is TGTGCCACCAGCAGAGGGGGCAGGTCCTACACAGATACGCAGTATTTT.

The chain recombines TRBV2 with TRBJ2-4; no definite D call. CDR1 is SNHLY and CDR2 is FYNNEI in the germline V gene. V lost 5 bases and J lost 5, with 13 bases in between. This CDR3 is built from 14 residues. The CDR3 region has the DNA TGTGCCAGCAGTCCCTCGAGTTTCCAAAACATTCAGTACTTC. The encoded protein is CASSPSSFQNIQYF.

V usage is TRBV10-1 and J usage is TRBJ2-3; possibly TRBD1 for D (6 bases). In germline, CDR1 is WNHNN, CDR2 SYGVQD (reference sequence). V dropped 6 bases and J dropped 9 bases, with 16 bases sitting between them. The CDR3 is 13 residues long. CDR3 region: CASSTTGSRTQYF. In DNA, the CDR3 is TGCGCCAGCAGCACAACAGGGTCCCGCACGCAGTATTTT.